Described below is a single T cell receptor beta chain sequence and its context. The CDR3 contains 14 residues. Germline CDR1 LNHDA, CDR2 SQIVND (reference sequence). V dropped 8 bases and J dropped 0 bases, with 13 bases sitting between them. This sample is part of a study of blood T cell repertoires in COVID-19. Each participant's cohort was designated according to participant-reported clinical history. This table comes from immunoSEQ multiplex PCR, and its TCRdb copy is limited to in-frame clones, with some not included. The profile shows 300,000 to 350,000 clones, approximately 85% of them singletons.

This receptor was identified in a man between 25 and 39 years old who had recovered from COVID-19. The chain carries TRBV19 and TRBJ1-2, with D uncertain. Sequencing input: PBMCs or T cells enriched from blood (not recorded which). CDR3 nucleotides: TGTGCCAGTGGCGGGAAGTCTGCTAACTATGGCTACACCTTC. Translated: CASGGKSANYGYTF.